This passage covers 11 T cell receptor beta chains from one sample sequenced in a study of T cells in Graves' hyperthyroidism and ophthalmopathy. There were TCR beta CDR3 regions amplified from RNA transcripts. The HTBI primer set was used in a first-round RT-PCR of the TCR CDR3. MiXCR, applied by TCRdb to the multiplex PCR reads, yields one record per CDR3 protein. The sample carries 350,000 to 400,000 distinct CDR3 sequences, about 15% recorded once. The material sequenced was blood. These receptors were taken from a woman aged 60-70 years with Graves' hyperthyroidism.

The chain couples TRBV27 to TRBJ2-7, with 9 bases identical to TRBD2. Germline values: CDR1 MNHEY, CDR2 SMNVEV (reference sequence). The CDR3 is made up of 15 amino acids. J gave up 7 bases and V 5 bases, and 12 bases lay outside the gene matches. CDR3 nucleotides: TGTGCCAGCAGTATCCCGACTAGCGGTCGCTTAGAGCAGTACTTC. This sequence encodes CASSIPTSGRLEQYF.

This clonotype was seen a few times. This chain connects TRBV7-9 to TRBJ2-1; D remains unclear. The ends were cut back, 5 bases at V and 0 bases at J, with 14 bases in the middle. The CDR3 runs 16 residues. The germline V gene has CDR1 SEHNR and CDR2 FQNEAQ (reference sequence). Written as DNA, the CDR3 is TGTGCCAGCAGCCCGAGGACCCTTAACTCCTACAATGAGCAGTTCTTC. Translating gives CASSPRTLNSYNEQFF.

This clonotype was observed many times. The V gene is TRBV18, the J gene TRBJ2-7; a possible D gene is TRBD1 (6 bases). CDR1 is KGHSH, CDR2 LQKENI, per germline. The CDR3 extends over 13 amino acids. The V end lost 4 bases, the J end lost 6 bases, and 13 bases lay between the germline ends. The CDR3 nucleotides are TGTGCCAGCTCACTCACCCAGGGGTCCGAGCAGTACTTC. Amino acids: CASSLTQGSEQYF.

This clonotype was observed at least ten times. The V gene is TRBV11-3, the J gene TRBJ2-1; D may match TRBD1 or TRBD2 (5 bases each). V shed 1 base and J shed 12 bases, with 13 bases lying between them. The V gene's germline CDR1 is SGHNT and CDR2 YENEEA. The CDR3 length is 13 residues. CDR3 sequence (DNA): TGTGCCAGCAGCTTAGCGGGTCGGGACCCGCAGTTCTTC. Translating gives CASSLAGRDPQFF.

Written as DNA, the CDR3 is TGCAGTGCTGCGGGACTGCAGAACAATGAGCAGTTCTTC. Translated: CSAAGLQNNEQFF. The chain carries TRBV20-1 and TRBJ2-1, with D perhaps matching TRBD2 (6 bases). The germline V gene encodes CDR1 DFQATT and CDR2 SNEGSKA (reference sequence). The CDR3 loop spans 13 amino acids. Trimming stripped 5 bases from V and 5 bases from J, with 13 bases between.

A few counts support this clonotype. V is TRBV3-1 and J is TRBJ2-2, with D perhaps assigned TRBD1 or TRBD2 (6 bases each). V gave up 2 bases and J gave up 4 bases, with 11 bases separating them. The CDR3 length is 15 residues. Germline CDR1 is LGHDT and CDR2 is YNNKEL (reference sequence). CDR3 sequence (DNA): TGTGCCAGCAGCCAAAGGGGGGCGGGCACCGGGGAGCTGTTTTTT. Translating it yields CASSQRGAGTGELFF. Using reference TRBV3-1 and TRBJ2-2 for the parts outside the CDR3, the full variable domain is DTAVSQTPKYLVTQMGNDKSIKCEQNLGHDTMYWYKQDSKKFLKIMFSYNNKELIINETVPNRFSPKSPDKAHLNLHINSLELGDSAVYFCASSQRGAGTGELFFGEGSRLTVL.

The table lists this clonotype with many counts. The rearrangement links TRBV11-3 to TRBJ2-1; 7 bases line up with TRBD2. Per the germline V gene, CDR1 is SGHNT and CDR2 is YENEEA. The CDR3 is made up of 13 amino acids. The ends lost 5 bases at V and 12 bases at J; junction bases unmatched: 10. The CDR3 DNA sequence: TGTGCCAGCAGCCAAGCACTAGCGCGGGGGCAGTTCTTC. Translating gives CASSQALARGQFF.

This chain connects TRBV20-1 to TRBJ2-1; 12 bases are shared with TRBD2. The length of the CDR3 is 19 residues. CDR1 DFQATT and CDR2 SNEGSKA come from the germline V gene (reference sequence). Trimming took 0 bases from V and 8 from J; bases not matched to a gene: 17. The DNA for the CDR3 is TGCAGTGCTAGAGATACGGCTAGCGGGAGGGCCGGTTGGGGAGATGAGCAGTTCTTC. This gives the protein CSARDTASGRAGWGDEQFF.

This clonotype appeared many times. The chain joins TRBV12-3 or TRBV12-4 to TRBJ2-7, with TRBD1 matching over 9 bases. CDR3 length: 13 amino acids. V gave up 8 bases and J gave up 5 bases; unmatched junction bases: 7. CDR3 bases: TGTGCCAGCCGATACAGGGGGCGCAACGAGCAGTACTTC. Translating gives CASRYRGRNEQYF.

The chain joins TRBV30 to TRBJ2-5; D is undetermined. In germline, CDR1 is GTSNPN, CDR2 SVGIG (reference sequence). The CDR3 runs to 12 residues. Trimming pared 5 bases from V and 5 bases from J, leaving 12 bases between. The CDR3 reads CAWSEISETQYF. The CDR3 nucleotides read TGTGCCTGGTCGGAGATCTCGGAGACCCAGTACTTC.

This sequence joins TRBV9 and TRBJ2-5; no clear D gene. The V gene's germline CDR1 is SGDLS and CDR2 YYNGEE. V shed 5 bases and J shed 8 bases, with 16 bases lying between them. The CDR3 spans 13 residues. The CDR3 region has the DNA TGTGCCAGCAGTTCTGCCGCCTTGACTACCCAGTACTTC. Its translation: CASSSAALTTQYF.